Below, 3 T cell receptor beta chains from the same sample are listed, as sequenced in a study of blood T cells in healthy people across ages. A second PCR of 7 to 11 cycles used a sample-barcoded 5' primer and a J-beta primer mix. TCRdb re-called the 5' RACE reads with MiXCR, one entry per CDR3 protein. The table has 550,000 to 700,000 distinct CDR3 sequences, 25% to 30% seen once; the top ten hold roughly 18%. The sample taken for sequencing was blood. The receptors stem from a woman in her seventies in good health.

This clonotype was picked up a small number of times. This chain connects TRBV7-2 to TRBJ1-1; D is unclear. The CDR3 consists of 13 residues. With 2 bases removed from V and 8 bases from J, the gap between germline ends came to 12 bases. Looked up from germline, CDR1 is SGHTA and CDR2 is FQGNSA. Here the CDR3 reads CASSLWNDKEAFF. CDR3 sequence (DNA): TGTGCCAGCAGCTTATGGAACGATAAAGAAGCTTTCTTT.

This clonotype showed up just a few times. The chain couples TRBV24-1 to TRBJ2-3; D perhaps matches TRBD1 (6 bases). V gave up 5 bases and J gave up 6 bases, with 17 bases separating them. The CDR3 extends over 15 amino acids. From germline, CDR1 is KGHDR and CDR2 SFDVKD. This chain's CDR3 is CATSANQQGRDTQYF. The DNA for the CDR3 is TGTGCCACCAGTGCAAACCAACAGGGTAGGGATACGCAGTATTTT.

The table lists this clonotype with a count of one. This rearrangement joins TRBV7-9 to TRBJ1-2; TRBD1 agrees at 7 bases. Germline V gene lookup returns CDR1 SEHNR and CDR2 FQNEAQ (reference sequence). CDR3 size: 15 residues. V was clipped by 4 bases and J by 6 bases; unmatched bases: 11. CDR3 sequence reads: CASSSLATGLNGYTF. In DNA form, the CDR3 reads TGTGCCAGCAGCTCCTTAGCGACAGGGCTCAATGGCTACACCTTC.